The 24 T cell receptor beta chains below come from one sample, sequenced in a study of beta chain features in type 1 diabetes. Study outcomes and limitations: Significant though moderate, a shortening of TCRB CDR3s appeared in all four CD4+ subsets of Type 1 diabetes patients.

No antigen has been identified for these receptors. The sequenced template was cDNA made from the entire isolated RNA. Method: immunoSEQ multiplex PCR; TCRdb's copy keeps in-frame clones and lacks some. This sample has hundreds of thousands of clones; about a tenth occur once, and the top ten carry approximately 1%. Sequenced material: central memory CD4+ T cells from blood. These receptors all come from a man aged 30 to 45 with type 1 diabetes.

This clone has ten or more counts. This chain links TRBV9 with TRBJ1-6; D unclear. Per germline, CDR1 SGDLS and CDR2 YYNGEE. V shed 3 bases and J shed 7 bases, with 5 bases lying between them. This CDR3 spans 12 amino acids. As DNA, the CDR3 is TGTGCCAGCAGCGCAGTGAATTCACCCCTCCACTTT. Amino acid sequence: CASSAVNSPLHF.

The rearrangement uses TRBV18 and TRBJ1-6; 10 bases map to TRBD1. CDR1 is KGHSH and CDR2 is LQKENI in the germline V gene. The CDR3 has 15 residues. V lost 6 bases to trimming and J lost 1 base; unmatched junction nucleotides: 0. The CDR3 loop is CASSGQGSYNSPLHF. The CDR3 nucleotides read TGTGCCAGCTCGGGACAGGGGTCCTATAATTCACCCCTCCACTTT.

This clone occurred a few times. The J gene is TRBJ1-6, the V gene TRBV10-3; 7 nucleotides line up with TRBD1. The CDR3 runs 14 residues. V was clipped by 4 bases and J by 5 bases; unmatched bases: 2. Germline lookup yields CDR1 ENHRY and CDR2 SYGVKD. This CDR3 is CAISGGTDNSPLHF. In DNA, the CDR3 is TGTGCCATCAGTGGGGGGACAGATAATTCACCCCTCCACTTT.

To note about this clone: Other nucleotide sequences from this sample produce the same CDR3. The chain joins TRBV18 to TRBJ1-1; D not resolved. The CDR3 sequence is 13 residues long. V dropped 3 bases and J dropped 1 base, with 6 bases sitting between them. The germline CDR1 and CDR2 sequences are KGHSH and LQKENI. CDR3 sequence reads: CASSPSGNTEAFF. CDR3 nucleotides: TGTGCCAGCTCACCGTCTGGGAACACTGAAGCTTTCTTT.

In regard to this clone: The junction does not match germline at one end; this may be a read error. The chain recombines TRBV15 with TRBJ1-1; the match to TRBD1 covers 7 bases. CDR3 size: 13 residues. Germline lookup yields CDR1 LNHNV and CDR2 YYDKDF (reference sequence). CDR3 sequence: CATSRDGEGQPVF. CDR3 coding DNA: TGTGCCACCAGCAGAGATGGGGAGGGACAGCCGGTATTT.

This clone was detected only a few times. The CDR3 region has the DNA TGTGCCAGTAGTCGTCAGGGCTACGAGCAGTACTTC. Protein: CASSRQGYEQYF. The rearrangement joins TRBV19 to TRBJ2-7, with D maybe TRBD1 (5 bases). The germline V gene encodes CDR1 LNHDA and CDR2 SQIVND (reference sequence). Trimming took 5 bases from V and 3 from J, leaving 8 bases between them. The CDR3 consists of 12 residues.

The chain uses TRBV5-1 and TRBJ2-3, with 9 bases lining up with TRBD2. The CDR3 contains 14 residues. The J segment lost 6 bases and the V segment lost 3 bases, leaving 5 bases of the junction unmatched. Germline loops: CDR1 SGHRS, CDR2 YFSETQ. The CDR3, as DNA: TGCGCCAGCAGCTCGGCTAGCGGGGATGATACGCAGTATTTT. Its protein is CASSSASGDDTQYF.

This clone was seen ten or more times. The chain joins TRBV28 to TRBJ2-1; TRBD1 aligns across 9 bases. V gave up 7 bases and J gave up 5 bases; unmatched junction bases: 9. The CDR3 extends over 15 amino acids. Germline V gene lookup returns CDR1 MDHEN and CDR2 SYDVKM. The CDR3 DNA follows: TGTGCCAGCATCTCCCCCGGGACAGGGAACAATGAGCAGTTCTTC. Amino acid sequence: CASISPGTGNNEQFF.

This clone was observed a few times. The same CDR3 also results from other DNA sequences found in this sample. This rearrangement joins TRBV9 to TRBJ2-1; 13 bases map to TRBD2. The germline V gene encodes CDR1 SGDLS and CDR2 YYNGEE. CDR3 length: 17 amino acids. V lost 3 bases and J lost 0; bases outside the gene matches: 3. CDR3 coding DNA: TGTGCCAGCAGCGCGGGACTAGCGGGGAGCTCCTACAATGAGCAGTTCTTC. This encodes CASSAGLAGSSYNEQFF.

Regarding this clone: Possible read error: a much larger clone is one base away. The rearrangement uses TRBV7-7 and TRBJ2-7; 7 nucleotides align to TRBD1. V lost 5 bases and J lost 6; bases outside the gene matches: 4. The CDR3 totals 12 residues. From germline, CDR1 is SSHAT and CDR2 FNYEAQ (reference sequence). In nucleotides, the CDR3 is TGTGCCAGCAGCCTCGACAGGGCCGAGCAGTACTTC. Its translation is CASSLDRAEQYF.

V is TRBV7-2 and J is TRBJ2-5; 10 positions match TRBD2. J gave up 5 bases and V 5 bases, and 11 bases lay outside the gene matches. The CDR3 totals 16 residues. The germline V gene encodes CDR1 SGHTA and CDR2 FQGNSA. The DNA of the CDR3 is TGTGCCAGCAGCCCCCCTCCTAGCGGGGGTGGGGAGACCCAGTACTTC. The encoded protein is CASSPPPSGGGETQYF.

This chain connects TRBV9 to TRBJ1-6, with no clear D. CDR1 and CDR2 from the germline V gene are SGDLS and YYNGEE. V shed 4 bases and J shed 7 bases, with 12 bases lying between them. CDR3 length: 14 residues. This CDR3 is CASSYRALNSPLHF. The CDR3 nucleotides are TGTGCCAGCAGCTACCGGGCTCTGAATTCACCCCTCCACTTT.

This clone was found a few times. This chain connects TRBV6-5 to TRBJ1-2; the match to TRBD1 covers 9 bases. Germline CDR1 MNHEY, CDR2 SVGAGI. The J segment lost 7 bases and the V segment lost 5 bases, leaving 5 bases of the junction unmatched. CDR3 length: 13 residues. CDR3 loop: CASSVGQGLGYTF. As DNA, the CDR3 is TGTGCCAGCAGTGTTGGACAGGGGCTTGGCTACACCTTC.

Of note for this clone: The same CDR3 arises from other DNA sequences in this sample as well. The V gene is TRBV4-3, the J gene TRBJ1-3, with D hard to call. Per germline, CDR1 LGHNA and CDR2 YSLEER. The CDR3 length is 14 residues. Deletions cut 0 bases from V and 4 bases from J, with 7 bases between. In nucleotides, the CDR3 is TGCGCCAGCAGCCAAGACCGGGCCGGAAACACCATATATTTT. Residues: CASSQDRAGNTIYF.

The chain joins TRBV18 to TRBJ1-6, with a tentative D call TRBD1 (5 bases). Deletions cut 6 bases from V and 8 bases from J, with 14 bases between. The germline V gene encodes CDR1 KGHSH and CDR2 LQKENI. The CDR3 has 14 residues. The CDR3 region is CASSSTGSDSPLHF. CDR3 in DNA: TGTGCCAGCTCCTCCACAGGCTCGGATTCACCCCTCCACTTT.

As concerns this clone: The same CDR3 is also encoded by other DNA sequences in this sample. J is TRBJ2-7 and V is TRBV30, with D tentatively TRBD1 (6 bases). Germline CDR1 reads GTSNPN; CDR2 reads SVGIG (reference sequence). V dropped 3 bases and J dropped 5 bases, with 8 bases sitting between them. The CDR3 spans 11 residues. The CDR3 nucleotides are TGTGCCTGGAGCAGGGGTCACGAGCAGTACTTC. Its protein product is CAWSRGHEQYF.

This chain connects TRBV28 to TRBJ1-4, with TRBD1 as a possible D gene (5 bases). The CDR3 is made up of 15 amino acids. V shed 5 bases and J shed 8 bases, with 18 bases lying between them. CDR1 and CDR2 (germline): MDHEN, SYDVKM. CDR3 sequence reads: CASSPPGRRWEKLFF. The CDR3 DNA sequence: TGTGCCAGCAGTCCACCGGGACGAAGATGGGAAAAACTGTTTTTT.

This clone was seen ten or more times. This chain uses TRBV7-9 with TRBJ1-3, with D uncertain. Germline V gives CDR1 SEHNR, CDR2 FQNEAQ (reference sequence). V was pared by 7 bases and J by 0 bases, with 16 bases between. The CDR3 has 16 residues. The chain's CDR3 is CASTPKRRLSGNTIYF. The CDR3 DNA follows: TGTGCCAGCACCCCAAAACGTCGCCTCTCTGGAAACACCATATATTTT.

This sequence joins TRBV6-6 and TRBJ1-2; a possible D gene is TRBD1 (5 bases). The germline V and J ends were trimmed by 2 bases and 3 bases, with 10 bases remaining between them. This CDR3 contains 14 residues. CDR1 is MNHNY and CDR2 is SVGAGI in the germline V gene (reference sequence). The CDR3 DNA follows: TGTGCCAGCAGTTACCAGGGAGGGGACTATGGCTACACCTTC. It encodes CASSYQGGDYGYTF.

This clone was seen more than once but under ten times. The CDR3 nucleotides read TGTGCCAGTAGTAGGCCCGAGGGCTATAATTCACCCCTCCACTTT. It codes for CASSRPEGYNSPLHF. The gene calls are TRBV19 and TRBJ1-6; D unclear. The germline V and J ends were trimmed by 4 bases and 3 bases, with 10 bases remaining between them. The CDR3 loop spans 15 amino acids. Germline CDR1 reads LNHDA; CDR2 reads SQIVND (reference sequence). Variable domain in full (rest from reference TRBV19 and TRBJ1-6): DGGITQSPKYLFRKEGQNVTLSCEQNLNHDAMYWYRQDPGQGLRLIYYSQIVNDFQKGDIAEGYSVSREKKESFPLTVTSAQKNPTAFYLCASSRPEGYNSPLHFGNGTRLTVT.

The table lists this clone with a few counts. The rearrangement uses TRBV7-9 and TRBJ2-1, with unresolved D. Between the trimmed V and J ends, which lost 5 bases and 10 bases, there was a span of 12 bases. This CDR3 spans 12 amino acids. Germline CDR1 is SEHNR and CDR2 is FQNEAQ (reference sequence). The CDR3 sequence is CASSRPVGEQFF. DNA of the CDR3: TGTGCCAGCAGCCGCCCGGTGGGGGAGCAGTTCTTC. The full variable domain, in which reference TRBV7-9 and TRBJ2-1 provide the parts outside the CDR3, is DTGVSQNPRHKITKRGQNVTFRCDPISEHNRLYWYRQTLGQGPEFLTYFQNEAQLEKSRLLSDRFSAERPKGSFSTLEIQRTEQGDSAMYLCASSRPVGEQFFGPGTRLTVL.

A few counts support this clone. V gene TRBV5-1 combines with J gene TRBJ1-1; D gene unclear. Deletions cut 3 bases from V and 1 base from J, with 1 base between. Germline loops: CDR1 SGHRS, CDR2 YFSETQ. There are 11 residues in the CDR3. CDR3: CASSSNTEAFF. CDR3 DNA: TGCGCCAGCAGCTCGAACACTGAAGCTTTCTTT. The full variable domain, in which reference TRBV5-1 and TRBJ1-1 provide the parts outside the CDR3, is KAGVTQTPRYLIKTRGQQVTLSCSPISGHRSVSWYQQTPGQGLQFLFEYFSETQRNKGNFPGRFSGRQFSNSRSEMNVSTLELGDSALYLCASSSNTEAFFGQGTRLTVV.

This clone turned up a few times. The rearrangement uses TRBV7-9 and TRBJ1-5, with D perhaps TRBD1 (5 bases). The V end lost 5 bases, the J end lost 2 bases, and 13 bases lay between the germline ends. The CDR3 extends over 15 amino acids. From germline, CDR1 is SEHNR and CDR2 FQNEAQ (reference sequence). CDR3 sequence reads: CASSLGHAGNQPQHF. The CDR3 nucleotides read TGTGCCAGCAGCCTCGGACATGCGGGCAATCAGCCCCAGCATTTT.

The gene calls are TRBV6-6 and TRBJ1-2; TRBD1 agrees at 7 bases. V dropped 3 bases and J dropped 2; count of bases not matched to a gene: 3. The CDR3 loop spans 14 amino acids. CDR1 is MNHNY, CDR2 SVGAGI, per germline (reference sequence). The CDR3 loop is CASSYGTVNYGYTF. CDR3 nucleotides: TGTGCCAGCAGTTATGGGACAGTAAACTATGGCTACACCTTC.